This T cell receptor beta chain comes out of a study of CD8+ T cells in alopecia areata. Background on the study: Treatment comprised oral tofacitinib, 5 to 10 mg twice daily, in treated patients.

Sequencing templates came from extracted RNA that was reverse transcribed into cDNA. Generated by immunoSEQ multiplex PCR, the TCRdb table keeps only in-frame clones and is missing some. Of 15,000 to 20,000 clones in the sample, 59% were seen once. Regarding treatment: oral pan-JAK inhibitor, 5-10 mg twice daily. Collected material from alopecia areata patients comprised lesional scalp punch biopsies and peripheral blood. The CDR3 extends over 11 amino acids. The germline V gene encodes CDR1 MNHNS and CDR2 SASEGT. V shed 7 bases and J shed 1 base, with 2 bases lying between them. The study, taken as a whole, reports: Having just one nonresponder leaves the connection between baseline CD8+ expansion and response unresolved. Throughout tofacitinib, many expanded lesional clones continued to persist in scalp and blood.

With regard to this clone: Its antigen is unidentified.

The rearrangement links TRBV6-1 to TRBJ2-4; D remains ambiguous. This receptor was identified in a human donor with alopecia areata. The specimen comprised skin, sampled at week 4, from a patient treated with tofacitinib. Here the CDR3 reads CASMAKNIQYF. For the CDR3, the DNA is TGTGCCAGCATGGCCAAAAACATTCAGTACTTC.